Below are 6 T cell receptor beta chains sequenced from a single sample in a study of blood T cell repertoires in COVID-19. Assay used: immunoSEQ multiplex PCR; TCRdb lists only in-frame clones, some missing. This table holds about 300,000 clones, 65% to 85% found once. The sequenced sample consisted of peripheral blood. These TCRs come from a human donor with COVID-19, enrolled during active disease. The donor label of this sample is uncertain.

The V and J genes are TRBV30 and TRBJ2-3, with 7 bases that match TRBD1. The germline CDR1 and CDR2 sequences are GTSNPN and SVGIG (reference sequence). Trimming took 3 bases from V and 2 from J; bases not matched to a gene: 2. CDR3 size: 13 residues. CDR3 coding DNA: TGTGCCTGGAGAGGGACAGACACAGATACGCAGTATTTT. Translated, it gives CAWRGTDTDTQYF.

The chain carries TRBV28 and TRBJ1-1; a possible D gene is TRBD1 (5 bases). The CDR3 loop spans 15 amino acids. Trimming left V 5 bases short and J 8 bases short, with 21 bases between. From germline, CDR1 is MDHEN and CDR2 SYDVKM. The CDR3 bases are TGTGCCAGCAGTACTCTATCTCGGGGGACTCGGGAAGCTTTCTTT. It yields the protein CASSTLSRGTREAFF.

The chain joins TRBV7-9 to TRBJ1-6; 11 bases fit TRBD1. The CDR3 length is 18 residues. V lost 6 bases to trimming and J lost 0 bases; unmatched junction nucleotides: 7. CDR1 and CDR2 from the germline V gene are SEHNR and FQNEAQ (reference sequence). In DNA form, the CDR3 reads TGTGCCAGCAGTACGGGACAGGGGGAAGGCTCCTATAATTCACCCCTCCACTTT. Protein: CASSTGQGEGSYNSPLHF.

This chain uses TRBV2 with TRBJ2-1; D uncertain. CDR1 is SNHLY, CDR2 FYNNEI, per germline. Trimming removed 6 bases from V and 5 bases from J, with 11 bases in between. The CDR3 is 13 amino acids. CDR3 DNA sequence: TGTGCCAGCAGGATGTCCGAGGACAATGAGCAGTTCTTC. Translation gives CASRMSEDNEQFF.

The CDR3 loop is CASSFTVSHWETQYF. Here the CDR3 DNA reads TGTGCCAGCAGTTTTACGGTCTCTCACTGGGAGACCCAGTACTTC. The chain carries TRBV28 and TRBJ2-5, with D unclear. The germline CDR1 and CDR2 sequences are MDHEN and SYDVKM. Trimming pared 3 bases from V and 5 bases from J, leaving 16 bases between. The CDR3 sequence is 15 residues long.

The genes are TRBV7-9 and TRBJ2-1; 13 bases align to TRBD2. Per the germline V gene, CDR1 is SEHNR and CDR2 is FQNEAQ (reference sequence). This CDR3 is 16 amino acids long. The V segment lost 5 bases and the J segment 7 bases; nucleotides outside the gene matches: 8. The CDR3 loop is CASSPRTSGRRNEQFF. CDR3 DNA sequence: TGTGCCAGCAGCCCGAGGACTAGCGGGAGAAGGAATGAGCAGTTCTTC.